This note documents a single T cell receptor (beta chain) sequence. The PCR made use of 60 Vbeta and 13 Jbeta primers. Sequencing was performed with immunoSEQ multiplex PCR; in TCRdb, only in-frame clones are kept and a portion is missing. Among over 150,000 clones listed, more than 65% were seen once. The CDR3 consists of 15 residues. The V end lost 9 bases, the J end lost 2 bases, and 14 bases lay between the germline ends. Germline values: CDR1 LNHDA, CDR2 SQIVND (reference sequence). The data were obtained in a study of cytomegalovirus exposure and HLA in healthy donors. The origin of this receptor is a girl under 18 in good health and CMV-seropositive. Sequencing was performed on PBMCs. V usage is TRBV19 and J usage is TRBJ1-6; maybe TRBD1 (6 bases). In DNA form, the CDR3 reads TGTGCCAGGGACAGTGAGGCCGCCTATAATTCACCCCTCCACTTT. Protein sequence: CARDSEAAYNSPLHF.